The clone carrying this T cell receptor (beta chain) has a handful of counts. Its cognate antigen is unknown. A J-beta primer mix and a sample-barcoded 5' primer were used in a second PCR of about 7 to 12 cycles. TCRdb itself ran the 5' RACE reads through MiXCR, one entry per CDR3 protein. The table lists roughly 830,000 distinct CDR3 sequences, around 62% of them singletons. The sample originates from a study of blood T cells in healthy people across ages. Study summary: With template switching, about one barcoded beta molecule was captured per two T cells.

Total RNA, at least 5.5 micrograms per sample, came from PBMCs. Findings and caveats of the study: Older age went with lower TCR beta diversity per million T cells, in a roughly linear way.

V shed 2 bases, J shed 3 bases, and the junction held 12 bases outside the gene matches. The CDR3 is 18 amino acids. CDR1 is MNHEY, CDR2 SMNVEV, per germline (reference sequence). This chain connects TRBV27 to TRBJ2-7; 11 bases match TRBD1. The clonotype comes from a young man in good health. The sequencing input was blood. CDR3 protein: CASSLRTGGFSNRYEQYF. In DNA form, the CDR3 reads TGTGCCAGCAGTTTAAGGACAGGGGGCTTTTCGAACCGCTACGAGCAGTACTTC.